The 25 T cell receptor beta chains presented below share a single source sample, sequenced in a study of beta chain features in type 1 diabetes. What was sequenced were expressed TCRB transcripts, since all of the isolated RNA had been reverse transcribed. Assay: immunoSEQ multiplex PCR; the TCRdb copy retains only in-frame clones and omits some. The sample holds hundreds of thousands of clones; roughly 12% are singletons and the top ten take 0.017%. Sequencing was performed on naive CD4+ T cells from blood. These receptors were taken from a man aged 18 to 35 in good health.

The CDR3 DNA follows: TGTGCCTGGAGTGAGGGACAGGGGAAGTACACCTTC. Amino acid sequence: CAWSEGQGKYTF. The V and J genes are TRBV30 and TRBJ1-2; 10 bases are a match to TRBD1. Germline V gene lookup returns CDR1 GTSNPN and CDR2 SVGIG (reference sequence). V gave up 1 base and J gave up 11 bases; unmatched junction bases: 4. This CDR3 has 12 amino acids.

The chain joins TRBV6-1 to TRBJ1-5; the D gene is possibly TRBD1 (6 bases). CDR3 size: 15 residues. Germline CDR1 and CDR2: MNHNS and SASEGT. V was trimmed by 0 bases and J by 5 bases, leaving 11 bases between them. CDR3 bases: TGTGCCAGCAGTGAAGCAGGACAGATTCATCAGCCCCAGCATTTT. It codes for CASSEAGQIHQPQHF.

This clone was counted a few times. CDR3 loop: CSVPGQGQSEQYF. In DNA, the CDR3 is TGCAGCGTTCCGGGACAGGGTCAAAGCGAGCAGTACTTC. The chain is built from TRBV29-1 and TRBJ2-7, with 9 bases that match TRBD1. Germline lookup yields CDR1 SQVTM and CDR2 ANQGSEA. CDR3 length: 13 amino acids. V lost 5 bases and J lost 6; bases outside the gene matches: 8.

The chain recombines TRBV2 with TRBJ2-7; D not resolved. The CDR3 runs to 12 residues. Germline V gene sequence: CDR1 SNHLY, CDR2 FYNNEI. Trimming took 6 bases from V and 2 from J, leaving 8 bases between them. The CDR3: CASSRLTYEQYF. In DNA, the CDR3 is TGTGCCAGCAGCCGACTTACCTACGAGCAGTACTTC.

The chain links TRBV28 to TRBJ1-6; D gene unclear. CDR3 size: 13 residues. Germline V CDR1 and CDR2: MDHEN, SYDVKM. Trimming took off 6 bases at V and 7 bases at J, with 10 bases between the two ends. In nucleotides, the CDR3 is TGTGCCAGCAGCCAGGTCGAGAATTCACCCCTCCACTTT. Translation gives CASSQVENSPLHF.

This clone was seen a few times. The chain carries TRBV18 and TRBJ2-1, with D perhaps matching TRBD2 (5 bases). The V gene lost 2 bases and the J gene lost 2 bases, with 13 bases spanning the gap. The germline V gene encodes CDR1 KGHSH and CDR2 LQKENI. The length of the CDR3 is 16 residues. As DNA, the CDR3 is TGTGCCAGCTCACCAACCCCGGGGAGAACCTACAATGAGCAGTTCTTC. It specifies CASSPTPGRTYNEQFF. The full variable domain, completed using reference TRBV18 and TRBJ2-1, is NAGVMQNPRHLVRRRGQEARLRCSPMKGHSHVYWYRQLPEEGLKFMVYLQKENIIDESGMPKERFSAEFPKEGPSILRIQQVVRGDSAAYFCASSPTPGRTYNEQFFGPGTRLTVL.

This sequence joins TRBV6-5 and TRBJ2-7; D is unresolved. CDR3 length: 13 amino acids. The germline gives CDR1 MNHEY, CDR2 SVGAGI. V was cut by 0 bases and J by 2 bases, with 5 bases left in between. The CDR3 sequence is CASSYSPAYEQYF. CDR3 nucleotides: TGTGCCAGCAGTTACTCGCCAGCCTACGAGCAGTACTTC.

This clone has at least ten counts. The chain is built from TRBV29-1 and TRBJ2-7; D is perhaps TRBD1 (5 bases). Between the trimmed V and J ends, which lost 6 bases and 5 bases, there was a span of 11 bases. The CDR3 has 11 residues. Germline CDR1 SQVTM, CDR2 ANQGSEA. CDR3 in amino acids: CSVQGNNEQYF. The CDR3 region has the DNA TGCAGCGTGCAGGGCAACAACGAGCAGTACTTC.

This chain links TRBV7-2 with TRBJ2-3; 7 bases map to TRBD1. The trim removed 5 bases at V and 5 bases at J, leaving 1 base unmatched. The CDR3 contains 12 residues. Germline CDR1 SGHTA, CDR2 FQGNSA. The CDR3 bases are TGTGCCAGCAGCCACAGGGGAGATACGCAGTATTTT. It encodes CASSHRGDTQYF. The variable domain in full, completed from reference TRBV7-2 and TRBJ2-3, reads GAGVSQSPSNKVTEKGKDVELRCDPISGHTALYWYRQSLGQGLEFLIYFQGNSAPDKSGLPSDRFSAERTGGSVSTLTIQRTQQEDSAVYLCASSHRGDTQYFGPGTRLTVL.

This clone was counted only a few times. Other DNA sequences from this sample encode an identical CDR3 as well. The chain employs TRBV7-9 and TRBJ1-5; D remains unclear. Germline CDR1 SEHNR, CDR2 FQNEAQ (reference sequence). The CDR3 covers 12 residues. Trimming pared 2 bases from V and 7 bases from J, leaving 6 bases between. The CDR3 here is CASSLTDQPQHF. The CDR3 DNA reads TGTGCCAGCAGCTTAACAGACCAGCCCCAGCATTTT.

CDR3: CASSHGGTSGEKTQYF. The CDR3 DNA is TGTGCCAGCAGCCACGGTGGGACTAGCGGGGAAAAGACCCAGTACTTC. This rearrangement joins TRBV7-2 to TRBJ2-5; 13 nucleotides align to TRBD2. Unmatched junction bases numbered 9, after V lost 5 bases and J lost 6 bases. This CDR3 has 16 residues. Germline V gives CDR1 SGHTA, CDR2 FQGNSA.

The rearrangement joins TRBV14 to TRBJ2-7, with TRBD1 identical over 7 bases. Germline V gene data show CDR1 as SGHDN and CDR2 as FVKESK. Unmatched junction bases numbered 4, after V lost 1 base and J lost 4 bases. The CDR3 consists of 14 residues. The CDR3 bases are TGTGCCAGCAGCCAAGGACGACAGGGATACGAGCAGTACTTC. It translates to CASSQGRQGYEQYF.

This clone was detected only a few times. The J gene is TRBJ1-1, the V gene TRBV7-2; D ambiguous. The CDR3 covers 11 residues. From germline, CDR1 is SGHTA and CDR2 FQGNSA. Trimming left V 1 base short and J 10 bases short, with 7 bases between. The CDR3 DNA reads as TGTGCCAGCAGCTTAGGCCCCGGAGCTTTCTTT. It specifies CASSLGPGAFF.

The rearrangement joins TRBV7-3 to TRBJ2-1; TRBD2 matches at 9 bases. Looked up from germline, CDR1 is SGHTA and CDR2 is FQGTGA. Germline trimming cut 5 bases from V and 6 bases from J; bases unmatched to any gene: 8. The CDR3 length is 15 residues. CDR3 sequence reads: CASSPGLAGTNEQFF. The CDR3, as DNA: TGTGCCAGCAGCCCGGGGCTAGCGGGGACCAATGAGCAGTTCTTC.

The genes are TRBV7-2 and TRBJ2-3; 8 bases fit TRBD2. Germline CDR1 SGHTA, CDR2 FQGNSA. V was pared by 8 bases and J by 2 bases, with 6 bases of the junction left unmatched. The CDR3 length is 14 residues. For the CDR3, the DNA is TGTGCCAGCCGCCCCGGACTAGCCACAGATACGCAGTATTTT. Residues: CASRPGLATDTQYF.

The chain employs TRBV4-3 and TRBJ2-1, with 7 bases matching TRBD2. CDR1 is LGHNA, CDR2 YSLEER, per germline. The V and J ends lost 7 bases and 15 bases, in that order; junction bases with no gene match: 21. The CDR3 totals 15 residues. CDR3 amino acids: CASTPRWAGVYALFF. DNA for the CDR3: TGCGCCAGCACACCCCGGTGGGCGGGAGTGTACGCCCTGTTCTTC.

The chain employs TRBV10-3 and TRBJ2-5; 8 bases line up with TRBD2. CDR1 is ENHRY, CDR2 SYGVKD, per germline. This CDR3 is 14 amino acids long. V shed 5 bases, J shed 5 bases, and the junction held 7 bases outside the gene matches. The CDR3 DNA sequence: TGTGCCATCAGTCCAGCGGGAGTGGGGGAGACCCAGTACTTC. Translating gives CAISPAGVGETQYF.

This clone was recorded a few times. CDR3 in amino acids: CASRRPAGQGNTEAFF. The DNA for the CDR3 is TGTGCCAGCAGACGACCCGCCGGGCAGGGGAACACTGAAGCTTTCTTT. This chain connects TRBV7-2 to TRBJ1-1, with D tentatively TRBD1 (5 bases). Germline values: CDR1 SGHTA, CDR2 FQGNSA. There are 16 residues in the CDR3. V dropped 6 bases and J dropped 1 base, with 18 bases sitting between them.

This chain connects TRBV19 to TRBJ1-5; D gene unclear. V was trimmed by 2 bases and J by 0 bases, leaving 8 bases between them. Germline values: CDR1 LNHDA, CDR2 SQIVND (reference sequence). CDR3 length: 15 amino acids. CDR3 loop: CASSILQPSNQPQHF. CDR3 nucleotide sequence: TGTGCCAGTAGTATACTACAGCCTAGCAATCAGCCCCAGCATTTT.

The rearrangement links TRBV4-1 to TRBJ2-7, with a weak D call TRBD2 (6 bases). Germline loops: CDR1 MGHRA, CDR2 YSYEKL. The CDR3 loop spans 16 amino acids. V was cut by 1 base and J by 2 bases, with 15 bases left in between. CDR3 DNA sequence: TGCGCCAGCAGCCAAGGGCCGGGTAGCGGAACCTACGAGCAGTACTTC. Translated: CASSQGPGSGTYEQYF.

This clone was counted a few times. This chain joins TRBV7-9 and TRBJ2-7, with D hard to call. The CDR3 runs to 14 residues. V lost 5 bases to trimming and J lost 0 bases, with 11 bases between them. Germline-derived CDR1 and CDR2 are SEHNR and FQNEAQ (reference sequence). In DNA form, the CDR3 reads TGTGCCAGCAGCCTACACAGTAGCTCCTACGAGCAGTACTTC. Encoded protein: CASSLHSSSYEQYF.

V is TRBV19 and J is TRBJ1-4, with no clear D. V was clipped by 6 bases and J by 0 bases, with 11 bases between them. Looked up from germline, CDR1 is LNHDA and CDR2 is SQIVND (reference sequence). This CDR3 is built from 15 residues. The CDR3: CASSTRTATNEKLFF. CDR3 bases: TGTGCCAGTAGCACTCGAACTGCAACTAATGAAAAACTGTTTTTT.

This clone has a handful of counts. The rearrangement links TRBV18 to TRBJ2-1; D is ambiguous. CDR1 and CDR2 from the germline V gene are KGHSH and LQKENI. Trimming pared 2 bases from V and 0 bases from J, leaving 5 bases between. The CDR3 contains 14 residues. CDR3 DNA sequence: TGTGCCAGCTCACCAAGACACTCCTACAATGAGCAGTTCTTC. Translation gives CASSPRHSYNEQFF.

There are a few counts of this clone. V and J are TRBV7-2 and TRBJ1-5; D perhaps matches TRBD1 (5 bases). CDR1 is SGHTA and CDR2 is FQGNSA in the germline V gene. The germline V and J ends were trimmed by 3 bases and 6 bases, with 12 bases remaining between them. There are 14 residues in the CDR3. CDR3 residues: CASSFGQGFQPQHF. The DNA of the CDR3 is TGTGCCAGCAGCTTTGGGCAGGGATTTCAGCCCCAGCATTTT.

This clone was detected a few times. The same CDR3 arises from other DNA sequences in this sample as well. This chain links TRBV5-1 with TRBJ2-3; D gene unclear. V lost 0 bases and J 4 bases, leaving 6 bases between the germline ends. The CDR3 runs 13 residues. Germline lookup yields CDR1 SGHRS and CDR2 YFSETQ. CDR3 DNA sequence: TGCGCCAGCAGCTTGGACAGAGCAGATACGCAGTATTTT. Its protein product is CASSLDRADTQYF.